The clone carrying this TCR beta chain was counted between two and nine times. This entry comes from a study of human T cells and chemical hapten exposure. This CDR3 spans 17 amino acids. Germline assignment: CDR1 SGHTA and CDR2 FQGNSA. The J segment lost 0 bases and the V segment lost 2 bases, leaving 8 bases of the junction unmatched. Stated time point: patch test 1, 2 weeks after DPC sensitization. The sample's treatment: therapeutic diphenylcyclopropenone sensitization with weekly scalp DPC. Individual cDNA molecules had unique molecular identifiers attached to them by the library. Via MiXCR, TCRdb re-called the RACE reads, giving one row per CDR3 protein. The sample has about 120,000 distinct CDR3 sequences, roughly an eighth seen once; the top ten hold about 0.9%.

This clonotype was obtained from a man between 18 and 35 years old with alopecia areata. Some clones in this sample may be carry-over from other donors' samples. The input for sequencing was whole blood, taken in connection with sensitization to the hapten diphenylcyclopropenone (DPC). The chain carries TRBV7-2 and TRBJ2-7, with 9 nucleotides matching TRBD1. The CDR3 spells CASSLSAEQGASYEQYF. DNA for the CDR3: TGTGCCAGCAGCTTATCGGCTGAACAGGGGGCCTCCTACGAGCAGTACTTC.